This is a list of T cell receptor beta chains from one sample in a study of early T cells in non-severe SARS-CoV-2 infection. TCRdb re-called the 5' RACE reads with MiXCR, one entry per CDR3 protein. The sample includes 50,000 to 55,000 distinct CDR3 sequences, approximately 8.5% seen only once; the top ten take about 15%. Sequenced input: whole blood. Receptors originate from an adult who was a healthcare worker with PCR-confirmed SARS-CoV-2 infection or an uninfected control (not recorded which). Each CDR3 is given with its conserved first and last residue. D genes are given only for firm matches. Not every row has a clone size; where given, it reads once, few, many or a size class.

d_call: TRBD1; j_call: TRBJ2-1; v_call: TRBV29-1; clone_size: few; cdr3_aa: CSVEAATGYNEQFF; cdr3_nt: TGCAGCGTTGAAGCAGCGACAGGGTACAATGAGCAGTTCTTC
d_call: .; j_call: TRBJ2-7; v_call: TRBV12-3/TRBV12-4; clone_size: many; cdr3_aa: CASSFQGFLYEQYF; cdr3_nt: TGTGCCAGCAGTTTTCAGGGTTTTCTCTACGAGCAGTACTTC
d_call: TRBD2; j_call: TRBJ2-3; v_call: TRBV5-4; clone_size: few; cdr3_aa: CASSDGTSGPTDTQYF; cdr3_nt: TGTGCCAGCAGCGACGGGACTAGCGGCCCCACAGATACGCAGTATTTT
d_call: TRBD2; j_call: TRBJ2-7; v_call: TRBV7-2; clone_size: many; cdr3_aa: CASSTRTLAGGSEQYF; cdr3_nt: TGTGCCAGCAGCACCCGGACACTAGCGGGAGGCTCCGAGCAGTACTTC
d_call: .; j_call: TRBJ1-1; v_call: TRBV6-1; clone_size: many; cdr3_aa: CASSEVRGREAFF; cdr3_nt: TGTGCCAGCAGTGAAGTGCGGGGGCGTGAAGCTTTCTTT
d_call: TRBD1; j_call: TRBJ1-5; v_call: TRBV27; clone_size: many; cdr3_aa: CASSSTGGWVSNQPQHF; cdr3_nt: TGTGCCAGCAGTTCCACAGGGGGCTGGGTTAGCAATCAGCCCCAGCATTTT
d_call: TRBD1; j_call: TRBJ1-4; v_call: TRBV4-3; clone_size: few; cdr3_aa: CASSGQGESEKLFF; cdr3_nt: TGCGCCAGCAGCGGACAGGGCGAGAGTGAAAAACTGTTTTTT
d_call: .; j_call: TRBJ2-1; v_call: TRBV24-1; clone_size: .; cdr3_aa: CATSDPGGYNEQFF; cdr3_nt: TGTGCCACCAGTGATCCCGGGGGCTACAATGAGCAGTTCTTC
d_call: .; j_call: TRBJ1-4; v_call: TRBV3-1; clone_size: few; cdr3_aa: CASSQDWGEKLFF; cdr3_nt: TGTGCCAGCAGCCAAGATTGGGGAGAGAAACTGTTTTTT
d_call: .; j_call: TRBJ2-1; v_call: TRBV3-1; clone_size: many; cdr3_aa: CASSQEGPLFEQFF; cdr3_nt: TGTGCCAGCAGCCAAGAAGGCCCTCTTTTTGAGCAGTTCTTC
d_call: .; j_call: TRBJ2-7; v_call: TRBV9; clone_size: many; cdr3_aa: CASSPAGQKGEQYF; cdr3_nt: TGTGCCAGCAGCCCAGCCGGACAAAAAGGCGAGCAGTACTTC
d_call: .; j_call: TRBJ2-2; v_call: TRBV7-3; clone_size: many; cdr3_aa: CASSLDGGRTGELFF; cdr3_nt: TGTGCCAGCAGCTTAGACGGAGGACGCACCGGGGAGCTGTTTTTT
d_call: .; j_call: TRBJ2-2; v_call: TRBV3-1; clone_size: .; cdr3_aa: CASSQGGFRELFF; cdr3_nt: TGTGCCAGCAGCCAAGGAGGCTTCAGGGAGCTGTTTTTT
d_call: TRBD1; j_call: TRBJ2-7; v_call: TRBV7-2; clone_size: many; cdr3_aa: CASSLAAQGAREQYF; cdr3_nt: TGTGCCAGCAGCTTAGCGGCACAGGGGGCGCGAGAGCAGTACTTC
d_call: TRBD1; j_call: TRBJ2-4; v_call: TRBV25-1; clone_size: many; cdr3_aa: CASSEDRGILAKNIQYF; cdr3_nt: TGTGCCAGCAGTGAAGACAGGGGTATACTAGCCAAAAACATTCAGTACTTC
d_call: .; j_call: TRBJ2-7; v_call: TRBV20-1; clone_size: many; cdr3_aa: CSARDSTYEQYF; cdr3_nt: TGCAGTGCTCGGGACTCAACCTACGAGCAGTACTTC
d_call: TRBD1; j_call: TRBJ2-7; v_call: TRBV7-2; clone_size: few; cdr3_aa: CASSSRDRSYEQYF; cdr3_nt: TGTGCCAGCAGCTCCCGGGACAGGTCCTACGAGCAGTACTTC
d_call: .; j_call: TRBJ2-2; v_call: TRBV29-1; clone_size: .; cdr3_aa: CSVDGHSTGELFF; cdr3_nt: TGCAGCGTCGACGGCCATAGCACCGGGGAGCTGTTTTTT
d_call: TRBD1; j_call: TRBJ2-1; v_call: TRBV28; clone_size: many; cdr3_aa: CASTLDDRGRGYNEQFF; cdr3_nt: TGTGCCAGCACCCTAGATGACAGGGGTCGCGGGTACAATGAGCAGTTCTTC
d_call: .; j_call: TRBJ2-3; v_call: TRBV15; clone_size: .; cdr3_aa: CATSRSDTQYF; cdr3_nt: TGTGCCACCAGCAGGTCAGATACGCAGTATTTT
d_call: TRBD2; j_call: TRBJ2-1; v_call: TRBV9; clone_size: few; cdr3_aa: CASSPRLAGHNEQFF; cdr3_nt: TGTGCCAGCAGCCCTCGACTAGCGGGACACAATGAGCAGTTCTTC
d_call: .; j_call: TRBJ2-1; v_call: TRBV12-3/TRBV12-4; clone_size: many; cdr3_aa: CASSLRTNNEQFF; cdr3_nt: TGTGCCAGCAGTTTGCGGACCAACAATGAGCAGTTCTTC
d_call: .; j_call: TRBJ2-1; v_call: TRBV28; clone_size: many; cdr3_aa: CASSETGHYNEQFF; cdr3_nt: TGTGCCAGCAGTGAAACGGGACACTACAATGAGCAGTTCTTC
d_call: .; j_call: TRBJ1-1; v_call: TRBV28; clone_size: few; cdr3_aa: CASSLPTTEAFF; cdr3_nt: TGTGCCAGCAGTTTGCCTACTACCGAAGCTTTCTTT
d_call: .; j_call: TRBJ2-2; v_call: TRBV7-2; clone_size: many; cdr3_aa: CASSARTSLGTGELFF; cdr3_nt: TGTGCCAGCAGCGCCCGGACATCCCTGGGCACCGGGGAGCTGTTTTTT
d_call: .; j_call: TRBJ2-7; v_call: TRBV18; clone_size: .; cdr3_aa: CASSLTGIYYEQYF; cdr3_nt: TGTGCCAGCTCACTTACGGGAATCTATTACGAGCAGTACTTC
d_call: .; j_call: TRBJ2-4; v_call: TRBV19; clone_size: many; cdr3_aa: CASSPQGGYIQYF; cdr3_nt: TGTGCCAGTAGTCCCCAGGGTGGATACATTCAGTACTTC
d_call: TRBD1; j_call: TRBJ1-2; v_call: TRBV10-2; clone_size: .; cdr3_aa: CASSEGTVYGYTF; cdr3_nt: TGCGCCAGCAGTGAGGGGACAGTCTATGGCTACACCTTC
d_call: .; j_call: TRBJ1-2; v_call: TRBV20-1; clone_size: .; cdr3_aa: CSAREKGSKANYGYTF; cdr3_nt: TGCAGTGCTAGAGAGAAGGGGTCAAAAGCTAACTATGGCTACACCTTC
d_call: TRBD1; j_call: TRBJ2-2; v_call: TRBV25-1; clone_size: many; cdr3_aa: CASRPGGTGELFF; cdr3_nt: TGTGCCAGCAGACCAGGGGGCACCGGGGAGCTGTTTTTT
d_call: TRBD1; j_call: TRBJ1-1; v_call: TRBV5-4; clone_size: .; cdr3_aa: CASSWQGADTEAFF; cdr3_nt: TGTGCCAGCAGCTGGCAGGGGGCCGACACTGAAGCTTTCTTT
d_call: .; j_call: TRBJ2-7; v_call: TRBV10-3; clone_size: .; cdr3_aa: CAISVEQAEQYF; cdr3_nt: TGTGCCATCAGTGTTGAACAGGCCGAGCAGTACTTC
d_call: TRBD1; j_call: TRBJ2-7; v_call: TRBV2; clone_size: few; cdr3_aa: CASSAGTGGSYEQYF; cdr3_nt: TGTGCCAGCAGTGCCGGGACAGGGGGCTCCTACGAGCAGTACTTC
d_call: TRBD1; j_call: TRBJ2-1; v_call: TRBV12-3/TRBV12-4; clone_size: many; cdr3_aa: CASRGQGPYNEQFF; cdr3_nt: TGTGCCAGCAGGGGACAGGGACCCTACAATGAGCAGTTCTTC
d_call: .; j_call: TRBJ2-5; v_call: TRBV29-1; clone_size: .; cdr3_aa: CSVGSGYF; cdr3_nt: TGCAGCGTTGGTTCAGGGTACTTC
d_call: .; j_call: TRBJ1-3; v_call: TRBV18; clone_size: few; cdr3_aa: CASSPVGDSGNTIYF; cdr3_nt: TGTGCCAGCTCACCGGTCGGAGACTCTGGAAACACCATATATTTT
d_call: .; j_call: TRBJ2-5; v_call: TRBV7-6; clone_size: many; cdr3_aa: CASSYSGKTQYF; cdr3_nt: TGTGCCAGCAGCTACTCTGGGAAGACCCAGTACTTC
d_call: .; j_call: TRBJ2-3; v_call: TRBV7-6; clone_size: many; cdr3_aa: CASSLEISTDTQYF; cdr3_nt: TGTGCCAGCAGCTTAGAGATTAGCACAGATACGCAGTATTTT
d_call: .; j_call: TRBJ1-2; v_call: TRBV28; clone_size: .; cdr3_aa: CATSDSAGPGYTF; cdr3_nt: TGTGCCACCTCGGACAGCGCAGGTCCTGGCTACACCTTC
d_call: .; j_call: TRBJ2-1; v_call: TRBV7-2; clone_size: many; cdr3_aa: CASSLAPPGATYNEQFF; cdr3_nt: TGTGCCAGCAGCTTAGCGCCTCCAGGGGCGACCTACAATGAGCAGTTCTTC
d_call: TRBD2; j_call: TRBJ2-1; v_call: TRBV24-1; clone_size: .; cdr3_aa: CATSDRTGSGRWYNEQFF; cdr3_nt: TGTGCCACCAGTGACCGGACAGGTAGCGGGAGGTGGTACAATGAGCAGTTCTTC
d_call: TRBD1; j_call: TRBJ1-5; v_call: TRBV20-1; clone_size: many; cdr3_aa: CSARDKDRAGQPQHF; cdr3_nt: TGCAGTGCTAGAGACAAGGACAGGGCAGGCCAGCCCCAGCATTTT
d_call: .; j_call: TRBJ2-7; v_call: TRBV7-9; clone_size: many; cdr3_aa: CASSLPPRVGAYEQYF; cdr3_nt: TGTGCCAGCAGCTTACCCCCTCGCGTTGGCGCCTACGAGCAGTACTTC
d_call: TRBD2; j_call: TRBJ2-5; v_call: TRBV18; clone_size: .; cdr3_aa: CASSQRTSGRETQYF; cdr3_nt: TGTGCCAGCTCACAGAGGACTAGCGGGAGAGAGACCCAGTACTTC
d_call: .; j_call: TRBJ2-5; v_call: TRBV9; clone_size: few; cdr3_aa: CASSVAGLVETQYF; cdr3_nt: TGTGCCAGCAGCGTAGCAGGTCTGGTTGAGACCCAGTACTTC
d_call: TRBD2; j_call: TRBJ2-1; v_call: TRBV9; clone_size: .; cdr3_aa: CASSETAGGTNEQFF; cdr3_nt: TGTGCCAGCAGCGAGACAGCGGGAGGGACGAATGAGCAGTTCTTC
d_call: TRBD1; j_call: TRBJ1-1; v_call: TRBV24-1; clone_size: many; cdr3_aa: CATSASGQGTEAFF; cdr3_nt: TGTGCCACCAGTGCCTCTGGACAGGGCACTGAAGCTTTCTTT
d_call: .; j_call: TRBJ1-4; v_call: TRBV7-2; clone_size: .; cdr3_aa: CASSLQGLNEKLFF; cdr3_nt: TGTGCCAGCAGCTTACAGGGGCTTAACGAAAAACTGTTTTTT
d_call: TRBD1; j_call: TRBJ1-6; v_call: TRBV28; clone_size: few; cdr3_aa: CASTRDRGNSPLHF; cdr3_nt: TGTGCCAGCACCAGGGACAGGGGAAATTCACCCCTCCACTTT
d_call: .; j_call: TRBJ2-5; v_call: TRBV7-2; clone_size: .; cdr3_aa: CASSLGGTIQETQYF; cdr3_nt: TGTGCCAGCAGCTTAGGCGGGACGATCCAAGAGACCCAGTACTTC